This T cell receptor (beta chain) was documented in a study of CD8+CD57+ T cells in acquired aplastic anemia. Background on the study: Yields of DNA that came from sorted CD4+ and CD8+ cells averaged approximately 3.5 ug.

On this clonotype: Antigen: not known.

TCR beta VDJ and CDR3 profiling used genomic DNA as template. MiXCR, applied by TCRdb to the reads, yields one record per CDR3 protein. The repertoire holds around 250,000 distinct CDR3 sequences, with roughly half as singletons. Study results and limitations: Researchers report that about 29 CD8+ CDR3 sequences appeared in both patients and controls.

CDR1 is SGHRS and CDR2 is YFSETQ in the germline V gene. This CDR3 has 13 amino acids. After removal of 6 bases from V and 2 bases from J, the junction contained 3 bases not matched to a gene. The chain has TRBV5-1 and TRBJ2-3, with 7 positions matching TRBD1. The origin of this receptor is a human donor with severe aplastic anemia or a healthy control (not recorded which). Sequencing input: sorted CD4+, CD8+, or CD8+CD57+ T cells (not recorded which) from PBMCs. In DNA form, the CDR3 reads TGCGCCAGCAATCAGGGGGACACAGATACGCAGTATTTT. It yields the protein CASNQGDTDTQYF. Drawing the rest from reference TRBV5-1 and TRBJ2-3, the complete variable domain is KAGVTQTPRYLIKTRGQQVTLSCSPISGHRSVSWYQQTPGQGLQFLFEYFSETQRNKGNFPGRFSGRQFSNSRSEMNVSTLELGDSALYLCASNQGDTDTQYFGPGTRLTVL.